This T cell receptor beta chain was observed in a study of blood T cell repertoires in COVID-19. As for the study in general: COVID-19 samples, acute and convalescent, were from the United States, Italy and Spain.

Trimming shortened V by 6 bases and J by 3 bases, and 18 bases separated the two germline ends. The CDR3 covers 16 residues. Authors' methods: By means of reference gene primer amplification, nucleated cell counts were estimated. Here immunoSEQ multiplex PCR was the method, and the copy in TCRdb shows in-frame clones only, minus some. The V and J calls and clone size come from that table; D and trimming were worked out from the DNA. This sample has about 150,000 clones, with less than 90% found just once. Participants were aged roughly 18 to 90 years, lived in 20 to 25 US areas, and enrolled virtually. Exposed study participants had met a COVID-19 case within 2 weeks before entry. This clone was observed a handful of times.

The specimen was PBMCs or T cells enriched from blood (not recorded which). The TCR sequence derives from a woman between 45 and 65 years old who had been exposed to COVID-19. The chain couples TRBV23-1 to TRBJ2-1; TRBD2 is a possible D gene (5 bases). TRBV23-1 is labeled an ORF, and its function is uncertain. CDR3 region: CASSRYIGRDYNEQFF. The CDR3 DNA reads TGCGCCAGCAGCCGCTACATTGGGAGAGACTACAATGAGCAGTTCTTC.